This T cell receptor beta chain was captured in a study of blood T cell repertoires in COVID-19. Residents of 20 to 25 US areas, aged about 18 to 95 years, made up the participants. Cohorts were based on clinical histories the participants reported. Recovery meant two consecutive negative NP/OP PCR tests, professional clearance, or resolved symptoms. Measured with immunoSEQ multiplex PCR; TCRdb has only the in-frame clones, and not every one. The data contain 160,000 or so clones, 80% of them singletons. Per germline, CDR1 KGHDR and CDR2 SFDVKD. This CDR3 has 14 amino acids. The V gene lost 5 bases and the J gene lost 1 base, with 7 bases spanning the gap.

This sequence was found in a woman aged 60-75 years who had recovered from COVID-19. The V and J genes are TRBV24-1 and TRBJ2-2; no clear D gene. The specimen was PBMCs or T cells enriched from blood (not recorded which). In nucleotides, the CDR3 is TGTGCCACCAGTGGCAGGAAGAACACCGGGGAGCTGTTTTTT. This translates into CATSGRKNTGELFF.